This TCR beta chain was recovered during a study of T cell responses to AZD1222 COVID-19 vaccine. As for the study in general: Whether given at about 4 or about 12 weeks, second doses were pooled.

Trimming stripped 7 bases from V and 7 bases from J, with 20 bases between. CDR3 length: 15 amino acids. Germline assignment: CDR1 SNHLY and CDR2 FYNNEI. Generated by immunoSEQ multiplex PCR, the TCRdb table keeps only in-frame clones and is missing some. The table has 150,000 or so clones, more than 75% seen once. The rearrangement joins TRBV2 to TRBJ2-1; no clear D gene. The source was peripheral blood, collected on day 0 of AZD1222 vaccination. The TCR originated in an adult in good health. CDR3 nucleotides: TGTGCCAGCACTAAATGGACGGCCCCCGGGAATGAGCAGTTCTTC. Protein product: CASTKWTAPGNEQFF.